A single sample gave rise to the 30 T cell receptor beta chains below, sequenced in a study of technical replicates of blood from a few donors. Profiling relied on immunoSEQ multiplex PCR, and the TCRdb table lists in-frame clones only, not all of them. The data contain 70,000 to 80,000 clones, 91% of them seen just once; the ten biggest clones take up 0.37%. The specimen sequenced was T cells isolated from PBMCs. The receptors shown here come from a human donor in good health. Some clones in this sample may be carry-over from other donors' samples.

The V call is TRBV27, the J call TRBJ1-1, with D maybe TRBD1 (6 bases). The V gene lost 2 bases and the J gene lost 5 bases, with 15 bases spanning the gap. The CDR3 loop spans 15 amino acids. Germline loops: CDR1 MNHEY, CDR2 SMNVEV (reference sequence). CDR3 DNA: TGTGCCAGCAGTTTAAGGGAGGGGGGGTTTACTGAAGCTTTCTTT. Protein: CASSLREGGFTEAFF.

The V gene is TRBV6-5, the J gene TRBJ2-2; a possible D gene is TRBD1 (8 bases). The CDR3 sequence is 13 residues long. Germline V gives CDR1 MNHEY, CDR2 SVGAGI. V was shortened by 7 bases and J by 7 bases, with 13 bases between the two germline ends. CDR3 DNA sequence: TGTGCCAGCAACACAGGGGGGGGCGGGGAGCTGTTTTTT. Its protein product is CASNTGGGGELFF.

This clone has a handful of counts. One end of the junction does not line up with germline, which may come from a read error. This rearrangement joins TRBV2 to TRBJ1-6, with unresolved D. The CDR3 runs to 13 residues. The germline V gene has CDR1 SNHLY and CDR2 FYNNEI. The CDR3 sequence is CASRETPNSPLHF. The CDR3 nucleotides are TGTGCCAGCAGGGAGACGCCGAATTCGCCCCTCCACTTT.

The chain couples TRBV7-6 to TRBJ2-3, with TRBD2 identical over 7 bases. CDR1 and CDR2 (germline): SGHVS, FNYEAQ. The length of the CDR3 is 18 residues. V lost 1 base to trimming and J lost 7 bases; unmatched junction nucleotides: 17. The CDR3: CASSLGGEGDKERNTQYF. CDR3 nucleotides: TGTGCCAGCAGCTTAGGGGGGGAGGGTGATAAAGAAAGGAATACGCAGTATTTT.

This chain joins TRBV6-1 and TRBJ1-2, with D possibly TRBD1 on 6 matching bases. CDR3 length: 13 amino acids. Germline CDR1 is MNHNS and CDR2 is SASEGT. The V gene lost 5 bases and the J gene lost 2 bases, with 9 bases spanning the gap. The CDR3 reads CASSITGNYGYTF. As DNA, the CDR3 is TGTGCCAGCAGTATCACAGGGAACTATGGCTACACCTTC.

The V and J genes are TRBV27 and TRBJ1-2; 7 positions match TRBD1. The CDR3 loop spans 16 amino acids. In germline, CDR1 is MNHEY, CDR2 SMNVEV (reference sequence). V shed 6 bases and J 4 bases; nucleotides not matched to a gene: 14. The CDR3 sequence: CASSDIQGTTPYGYTF. DNA of the CDR3: TGTGCCAGCAGCGATATACAGGGGACAACCCCCTATGGCTACACCTTC.

The chain couples TRBV12-5 to TRBJ1-2, with D perhaps matching TRBD1 (5 bases). The CDR3 sequence is 13 residues long. Germline-derived CDR1 and CDR2 are LGHNT and FRNRAP. Trimming left V 7 bases short and J 8 bases short, with 17 bases between. The CDR3 is CASAQTASEGYTF. CDR3 in DNA: TGTGCTAGTGCCCAGACAGCCTCGGAGGGCTACACCTTC.

The chain uses TRBV6-1 and TRBJ2-2; TRBD2 agrees at 10 bases. The length of the CDR3 is 17 residues. In germline, CDR1 is MNHNS, CDR2 SASEGT. Trimming took 1 base from V and 5 from J; bases not matched to a gene: 7. CDR3 sequence: CASSEGGLAEETGELFF. CDR3 sequence (DNA): TGTGCCAGCAGTGAAGGAGGACTAGCGGAAGAGACCGGGGAGCTGTTTTTT.

This chain uses TRBV29-1 with TRBJ1-5; maybe TRBD1 (5 bases). Germline loops: CDR1 SQVTM, CDR2 ANQGSEA. V was cut by 4 bases and J by 3 bases, with 28 bases left in between. There are 19 residues in the CDR3. CDR3 protein: CSVGTCSRADTPYNQPQHF. The DNA for the CDR3 is TGCAGCGTTGGCACCTGCTCCAGGGCGGACACCCCATACAATCAGCCCCAGCATTTT.

The chain recombines TRBV14 with TRBJ1-2; D possibly corresponds to TRBD1 (5 bases). CDR1 is SGHDN, CDR2 FVKESK, per germline. Trimming stripped 2 bases from V and 2 bases from J, with 9 bases between. The CDR3 covers 14 residues. CDR3 nucleotide sequence: TGTGCCAGCAGCCAAAGTTCAGGGAACTATGGCTACACCTTC. It codes for CASSQSSGNYGYTF.

V is TRBV6-5 and J is TRBJ1-5, with D possibly TRBD1 on 6 matching bases. The germline gives CDR1 MNHEY, CDR2 SVGAGI. The CDR3 runs 15 residues. V lost 6 bases and J lost 0, with 12 bases in between. In nucleotides, the CDR3 is TGTGCCAGCAGCTTTGACAGGAGTAGCAATCAGCCCCAGCATTTT. This encodes CASSFDRSSNQPQHF.

V gene TRBV28 combines with J gene TRBJ1-5; TRBD1 aligns across 8 bases. Losses at the gene ends were 6 bases for V and 6 bases for J; bases not matched to a gene: 7. Per germline, CDR1 MDHEN and CDR2 SYDVKM. The CDR3 totals 14 residues. CDR3 bases: TGTGCCAGCAGCTTGACAGGGGTGGGTCAGCCCCAGCATTTT. Amino acids: CASSLTGVGQPQHF. Variable domain in full (rest from reference TRBV28 and TRBJ1-5): DVKVTQSSRYLVKRTGEKVFLECVQDMDHENMFWYRQDPGLGLRLIYFSYDVKMKEKGDIPEGYSVSREKKERFSLILESASTNQTSMYLCASSLTGVGQPQHFGDGTRLSIL.

The rearrangement uses TRBV5-6 and TRBJ2-2, with a weak D call TRBD1 (6 bases). The CDR3 length is 16 residues. Germline V lookup: CDR1 SGHDT, CDR2 YYEEEE. With 3 bases removed from V and 6 bases from J, the gap between germline ends came to 18 bases. In nucleotides, the CDR3 is TGTGCCAGCAGCTCGGGCCGAGGGGGATGGGCCGGGGAGCTGTTTTTT. Amino acid sequence: CASSSGRGGWAGELFF.

V gene TRBV6-5 combines with J gene TRBJ1-2; D possibly corresponds to TRBD1 (5 bases). CDR3 length equals 15 residues. The germline gives CDR1 MNHEY, CDR2 SVGAGI. V shed 7 bases and J shed 7 bases, with 22 bases lying between them. CDR3 nucleotides: TGTGCCAGCACCTATGGGTGGGGGGGAGTACCTGGCTACACCTTC. This codes for CASTYGWGGVPGYTF.

The chain combines TRBV6-6 with TRBJ2-5, with D unresolved. Trimming pared 0 bases from V and 1 base from J, leaving 9 bases between. The CDR3 loop spans 15 amino acids. CDR1 is MNHNY and CDR2 is SVGAGI in the germline V gene (reference sequence). CDR3 DNA: TGTGCCAGCAGTTACTCCGTGAGCCCCCAAGAGACCCAGTACTTC. Translating gives CASSYSVSPQETQYF.

The chain combines TRBV11-2 with TRBJ2-7; TRBD1 agrees at 8 bases. Losses at the gene ends were 4 bases for V and 2 bases for J; bases not matched to a gene: 4. The germline V gene has CDR1 SGHAT and CDR2 FQNNGV. This CDR3 has 14 amino acids. In DNA form, the CDR3 reads TGTGCCAGCAGCTCCGGACAGGGACCCTACGAGCAGTACTTC. Its protein product is CASSSGQGPYEQYF.

The rearrangement uses TRBV28 and TRBJ2-7; D uncertain. The CDR3 covers 14 residues. V was shortened by 8 bases and J by 2 bases, with 16 bases between the two germline ends. Germline-derived CDR1 and CDR2 are MDHEN and SYDVKM. The CDR3 DNA reads TGTGCCAGCTCAGCTCCCGACTGGGCCTACGAGCAGTACTTC. This sequence encodes CASSAPDWAYEQYF.

This clone was picked up one time. The CDR3 loop is CASSPEVLYEQFF. The CDR3 nucleotides read TGTGCCAGCTCACCAGAAGTACTTTATGAGCAGTTCTTC. The rearrangement joins TRBV18 to TRBJ2-1; D gene uncertain. Trimming left V 2 bases short and J 8 bases short, with 10 bases between. This CDR3 comprises 13 residues. Germline assignment: CDR1 KGHSH and CDR2 LQKENI.

The chain has TRBV18 and TRBJ2-1; 10 bases match TRBD1. Germline V CDR1 and CDR2: KGHSH, LQKENI. The CDR3 length is 18 residues. The V gene end was trimmed by 3 bases and the J gene end by 5 bases; junction bases not matched to a gene: 13. The CDR3 nucleotides are TGTGCCAGCTCACCGGTCCCCCAGACAGGGGGCGCCGACAATGAGCAGTTCTTC. Its translation: CASSPVPQTGGADNEQFF.

V gene TRBV27 combines with J gene TRBJ1-1, with D unresolved. Germline CDR1 and CDR2: MNHEY and SMNVEV (reference sequence). Trimming removed 0 bases at V and 4 bases at J, with 12 bases between. The CDR3 totals 15 residues. The CDR3 protein is CASSLSRGLGTEAFF. CDR3 DNA: TGTGCCAGCAGTTTATCGAGAGGGCTAGGCACTGAAGCTTTCTTT.

The CDR3 loop reads CASSEGQGPYEQYF. CDR3 DNA: TGTGCCAGCAGCGAAGGACAGGGTCCCTACGAGCAGTACTTC. The chain joins TRBV5-5 to TRBJ2-7; TRBD1 aligns across 8 bases. Germline V CDR1 and CDR2: SGHKS, YYEKEE (reference sequence). The CDR3 runs 14 residues. V was clipped by 4 bases and J by 2 bases; unmatched bases: 5.

This clone was counted once. The CDR3 DNA is TGTGCCAGCAGGGTAGGGGGGGGGCTCACCGGGGAGCTGTTTTTT. It translates to CASRVGGGLTGELFF. The rearrangement links TRBV6-1 to TRBJ2-2, with a weak D call TRBD2 (7 bases). The CDR3 runs to 15 residues. Trimming stripped 6 bases from V and 4 bases from J, with 15 bases between. CDR1 and CDR2 (germline): MNHNS, SASEGT.

This chain joins TRBV9 and TRBJ1-2; 7 bases fit TRBD1. CDR3 length: 15 residues. Germline values: CDR1 SGDLS, CDR2 YYNGEE. The V and J ends lost 0 bases and 2 bases, in that order; junction bases with no gene match: 4. CDR3: CASSVVEGANYGYTF. The CDR3 DNA reads as TGTGCCAGCAGCGTAGTTGAGGGGGCGAACTATGGCTACACCTTC. Full variable domain (outside the CDR3, taken from reference TRBV9 and TRBJ1-2): DSGVTQTPKHLITATGQRVTLRCSPRSGDLSVYWYQQSLDQGLQFLIQYYNGEERAKGNILERFSAQQFPDLHSELNLSSLELGDSALYFCASSVVEGANYGYTFGSGTRLTVV.

DNA of the CDR3: TGTGCCAGCAGTTTATCTAGCGCCTACACAGATACGCAGTATTTT. It translates to CASSLSSAYTDTQYF. This chain connects TRBV28 to TRBJ2-3; D might be TRBD2 (6 bases). V shed 1 base and J shed 2 bases, with 10 bases lying between them. Germline assignment: CDR1 MDHEN and CDR2 SYDVKM. CDR3 length: 15 amino acids.

The chain joins TRBV6-1 to TRBJ2-5; 7 bases are shared with TRBD1. The V and J ends lost 6 bases and 7 bases, in that order; junction bases with no gene match: 11. The CDR3 totals 14 residues. The germline V gene encodes CDR1 MNHNS and CDR2 SASEGT. The CDR3 is CASRLDRPRGTQYF. The CDR3 coding sequence is TGTGCCAGCAGATTGGACAGGCCTCGGGGGACCCAGTACTTC.

The V gene is TRBV21-1, the J gene TRBJ2-7; the table's D call of TRBD1 was not tested on the DNA. TRBV21-1 has pseudogene status. The CDR3 is 15 residues long. CDR3 nucleotide sequence: TGTGCCAGCAGCAAAGGGAGAAAGCTTGGGGCCGAGCAGTACTTC. This encodes CASSKGRKLGAEQYF.

Regarding this clone: This sample includes further DNA sequences coding for the same CDR3. This chain uses TRBV15 with TRBJ2-7, with TRBD1 matching 9 bases. V shed 3 bases, J shed 7 bases, and the junction held 4 bases outside the gene matches. This CDR3 spans 13 amino acids. Per germline, CDR1 LNHNV and CDR2 YYDKDF (reference sequence). The CDR3 spells CATSRDRGREQYF. In DNA form, the CDR3 reads TGTGCCACCAGCAGGGACAGGGGTCGGGAGCAGTACTTC.

The rearrangement joins TRBV5-4 to TRBJ2-5; weak D call: TRBD2 (7 bases). Germline CDR1 SGHNT, CDR2 YYREEE (reference sequence). V was pared by 0 bases and J by 5 bases, with 17 bases between. The CDR3 has 16 amino acids. The chain's CDR3 is CASSLAGLGGLETQYF. The CDR3, as DNA: TGTGCCAGCAGCTTGGCCGGTTTGGGGGGGCTGGAGACCCAGTACTTC. Drawing the rest from reference TRBV5-4 and TRBJ2-5, the complete variable domain is ETGVTQSPTHLIKTRGQQVTLRCSSQSGHNTVSWYQQALGQGPQFIFQYYREEENGRGNFPPRFSGLQFPNYSSELNVNALELDDSALYLCASSLAGLGGLETQYFGPGTRLLVL.

This clone was detected only a few times. The chain joins TRBV6-1 to TRBJ1-5; 7 nucleotides agree with TRBD1. CDR1 is MNHNS, CDR2 SASEGT, per germline. The CDR3 has 16 amino acids. J gave up 0 bases and V 4 bases, and 6 bases lay outside the gene matches. DNA for the CDR3: TGTGCCAGCAGTGGTCTGGACAGGTCTAGCAATCAGCCCCAGCATTTT. Translated, it gives CASSGLDRSSNQPQHF.

With regard to this clone: One junction end disagrees with the germline gene, perhaps due to a read error. The chain joins TRBV30 to TRBJ2-7, with TRBD2 identical over 8 bases. Germline lookup yields CDR1 GTSNPN and CDR2 SVGIG (reference sequence). The CDR3 consists of 18 residues. DNA of the CDR3: TGTGCCTGGAGTGGGGGAAGAGGGCGGGAGGCCATTCCTACGAGCATTGACTTC. Translating gives CAWSGGRGREAIPTSIDF.